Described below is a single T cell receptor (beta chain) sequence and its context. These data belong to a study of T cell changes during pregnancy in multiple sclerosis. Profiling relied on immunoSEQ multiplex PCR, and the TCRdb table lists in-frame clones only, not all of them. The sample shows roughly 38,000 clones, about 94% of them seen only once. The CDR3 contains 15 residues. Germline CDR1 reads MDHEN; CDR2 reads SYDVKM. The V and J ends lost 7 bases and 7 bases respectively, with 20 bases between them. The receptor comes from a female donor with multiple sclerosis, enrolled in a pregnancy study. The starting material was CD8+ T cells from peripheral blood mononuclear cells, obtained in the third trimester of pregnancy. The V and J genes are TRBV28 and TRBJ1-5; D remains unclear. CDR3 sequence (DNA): TGTGCCAGCACATTATGGGCGGAAGGTGGACAGCCCCAGCATTTT. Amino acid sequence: CASTLWAEGGQPQHF.